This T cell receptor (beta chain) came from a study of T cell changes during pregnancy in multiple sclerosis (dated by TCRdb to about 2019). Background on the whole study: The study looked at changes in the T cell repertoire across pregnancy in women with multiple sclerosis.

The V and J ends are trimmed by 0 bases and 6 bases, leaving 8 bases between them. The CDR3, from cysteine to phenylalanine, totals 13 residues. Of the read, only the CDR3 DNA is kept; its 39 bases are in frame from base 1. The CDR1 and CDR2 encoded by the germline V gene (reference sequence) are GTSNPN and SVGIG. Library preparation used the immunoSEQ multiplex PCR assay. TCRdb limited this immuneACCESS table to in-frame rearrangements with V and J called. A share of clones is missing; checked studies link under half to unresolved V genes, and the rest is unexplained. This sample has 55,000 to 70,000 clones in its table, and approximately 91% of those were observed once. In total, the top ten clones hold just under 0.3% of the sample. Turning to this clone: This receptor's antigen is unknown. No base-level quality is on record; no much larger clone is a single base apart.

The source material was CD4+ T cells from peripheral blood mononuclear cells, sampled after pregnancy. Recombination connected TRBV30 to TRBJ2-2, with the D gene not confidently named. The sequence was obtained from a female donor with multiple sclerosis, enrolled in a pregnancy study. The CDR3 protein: CAWSVLRAGELFF. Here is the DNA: TGTGCCTGGAGTGTACTGAGAGCCGGGGAGCTGTTTTTT.